These 23 T cell receptor beta chains were all obtained from the same sample, sequenced in a study of T cells after yellow fever vaccination. TCRdb itself ran the 5' RACE reads through MiXCR, one entry per CDR3 protein. This sample has approximately 580,000 distinct CDR3 sequences, with roughly 17% found just once. Sequenced here: PBMCs, sampled 5 days after the first yellow fever vaccination. The receptors derive from a man in his late teens or twenties who received the YFV17D yellow fever vaccine.

This chain connects TRBV2 to TRBJ1-2, with a weak D call TRBD1 (6 bases). CDR1 and CDR2 from the germline V gene are SNHLY and FYNNEI. The CDR3 has 15 amino acids. The V end lost 2 bases, the J end lost 4 bases, and 14 bases lay between the germline ends. CDR3: CASSERAGEGYGYTF. The CDR3 DNA is TGTGCCAGCAGTGAAAGGGCAGGGGAAGGCTATGGCTACACCTTC.

The CDR3 region is CASREQGLGTEAFF. In DNA form, the CDR3 reads TGTGCCAGCAGGGAGCAGGGATTGGGTACTGAAGCTTTCTTT. The chain is built from TRBV6-1 and TRBJ1-1, with a weak D call TRBD1 (5 bases). This CDR3 has 14 amino acids. V was cut by 6 bases and J by 5 bases, with 16 bases left in between. Per germline, CDR1 MNHNS and CDR2 SASEGT.

This clonotype was found a few times. The chain employs TRBV6-2 or TRBV6-3 and TRBJ2-3; D gene unclear. The CDR3 is 17 amino acids. With 5 bases removed from V and 6 bases from J, the gap between germline ends came to 24 bases. Germline CDR1 reads MNHEY; CDR2 reads SVGEGT. CDR3 protein: CASSTWAYPNPTDTQYF. The CDR3 nucleotides are TGTGCCAGCAGTACATGGGCCTACCCCAACCCCACGGATACGCAGTATTTT.

This clonotype turned up a few times. The chain combines TRBV15 with TRBJ2-5; D may be TRBD1 or TRBD2 (5 bases each). The CDR3 covers 13 residues. CDR1 is LNHNV, CDR2 YYDKDF, per germline (reference sequence). Trimming took off 5 bases at V and 5 bases at J, with 12 bases between the two ends. The CDR3: CATSGGSLETQYF. Written as DNA, the CDR3 is TGTGCCACCAGCGGGGGATCGTTGGAGACCCAGTACTTC.

The chain employs TRBV4-3 and TRBJ1-2; D is undetermined. The CDR3 runs to 14 residues. V lost 0 bases, J lost 8 bases, and 13 bases lay in between. Germline V gene data show CDR1 as LGHNA and CDR2 as YSLEER. The CDR3, as DNA: TGCGCCAGCAGCCAAGATTATGATAGCCCAGGCTACACCTTC. Amino acid sequence: CASSQDYDSPGYTF.

This clonotype turned up a few times. The chain links TRBV5-5 to TRBJ1-5; D call uncertain. The germline V gene encodes CDR1 SGHKS and CDR2 YYEKEE (reference sequence). The CDR3 has 12 residues. Trimming removed 4 bases at V and 9 bases at J, with 11 bases between. The CDR3 here is CASSLPVGPQHF. The CDR3 bases are TGTGCCAGCAGCCTTCCCGTGGGGCCCCAGCATTTT. The variable domain in full, completed from reference TRBV5-5 and TRBJ1-5, reads DAGVTQSPTHLIKTRGQQVTLRCSPISGHKSVSWYQQVLGQGPQFIFQYYEKEERGRGNFPDRFSARQFPNYSSELNVNALLLGDSALYLCASSLPVGPQHFGDGTRLSIL.

This clonotype was picked up a small number of times. The chain joins TRBV6-2 or TRBV6-3 to TRBJ2-1, with 10 bases identical to TRBD1. V shed 2 bases, J shed 6 bases, and the junction held 4 bases outside the gene matches. The germline CDR1 and CDR2 sequences are MNHEY and SVGEGT. The CDR3 covers 15 residues. This CDR3 reads CASSYGDRGLNEQFF. For the CDR3, the DNA is TGTGCCAGCAGTTACGGCGACAGGGGGCTCAATGAGCAGTTCTTC.

The V and J genes are TRBV5-6 and TRBJ1-1, with D maybe TRBD1 (5 bases). The germline CDR1 and CDR2 sequences are SGHDT and YYEEEE. This CDR3 is 14 amino acids long. Between the trimmed V and J ends, which lost 5 bases and 3 bases, there was a span of 14 bases. This CDR3 is CASRNQQEDTEAFF. Written as DNA, the CDR3 is TGTGCCAGCAGGAATCAACAGGAGGACACTGAAGCTTTCTTT. Combining the CDR3 with reference TRBV5-6 and TRBJ1-1 gives the whole variable domain DAGVTQSPTHLIKTRGQQVTLRCSPKSGHDTVSWYQQALGQGPQFIFQYYEEEERQRGNFPDRFSGHQFPNYSSELNVNALLLGDSALYLCASRNQQEDTEAFFGQGTRLTVV.

The rearrangement links TRBV27 to TRBJ1-2; perhaps TRBD1 as D (5 bases). The germline V and J ends were trimmed by 6 bases and 6 bases, with 17 bases remaining between them. The CDR3 is made up of 14 amino acids. In germline, CDR1 is MNHEY, CDR2 SMNVEV (reference sequence). In DNA form, the CDR3 reads TGTGCCAGCAGGAGACTCGGGACTACTGATGGCTACACCTTC. Its protein product is CASRRLGTTDGYTF.

The chain couples TRBV6-2 or TRBV6-3 to TRBJ2-4; TRBD2 matches 10 bases. Germline values: CDR1 MNHEY, CDR2 SVGEGT. The V segment lost 0 bases and the J segment 7 bases; nucleotides outside the gene matches: 0. The length of the CDR3 is 14 residues. CDR3 coding DNA: TGTGCCAGCAGTTACTCGACTAGCGGGAACATTCAGTACTTC. As protein: CASSYSTSGNIQYF.

This clonotype was seen repeatedly, ten times or more. The chain is built from TRBV7-8 and TRBJ2-3, with a tentative D call TRBD1 (5 bases). CDR1 is SGHVS, CDR2 FQNEAQ, per germline. The V end was cut by 5 bases, the J end by 6 bases, with 15 bases between. The CDR3 is 14 residues long. CDR3 nucleotides: TGTGCCAGCAGCCAACGGCAGGGAACGGATACGCAGTATTTT. Amino acids: CASSQRQGTDTQYF. Full variable domain (missing parts from reference TRBV7-8 and TRBJ2-3): GAGVSQSPRYKVAKRGQDVALRCDPISGHVSLFWYQQALGQGPEFLTYFQNEAQLDKSGLPSDRFFAERPEGSVSTLKIQRTQQEDSAVYLCASSQRQGTDTQYFGPGTRLTVL.

The chain couples TRBV24-1 to TRBJ2-3; TRBD1 might be the D (5 bases). The CDR3 sequence is 14 residues long. CDR1 and CDR2 from the germline V gene are KGHDR and SFDVKD. V was trimmed by 4 bases and J by 5 bases, leaving 12 bases between them. CDR3 in DNA: TGTGCCACCAGTGACCCCAGGGTAGGAGATACGCAGTATTTT. This translates into CATSDPRVGDTQYF.

The sample holds a few counts of this clonotype. The V call is TRBV10-3, the J call TRBJ2-3, with 8 bases aligning to TRBD2. Germline loops: CDR1 ENHRY, CDR2 SYGVKD. The CDR3 loop spans 13 amino acids. V gave up 8 bases and J gave up 4 bases; unmatched junction bases: 5. CDR3 loop: CAIAERGPDTQYF. The CDR3 nucleotides read TGTGCCATCGCCGAGCGGGGGCCAGATACGCAGTATTTT.

This chain joins TRBV12-3 or TRBV12-4 and TRBJ2-3, with D maybe TRBD2 (7 bases). Trimming cost V 3 bases and J 7 bases, with 17 bases left between them. This CDR3 is 15 amino acids long. CDR3 in DNA: TGTGCCAGCAGTTTTGTAAGGGGGGGCAGAAATACGCAGTATTTT. Residues: CASSFVRGGRNTQYF.

The V gene is TRBV20-1, the J gene TRBJ2-3; TRBD1 or TRBD2 may be the D gene (5 bases each). The germline V and J ends were trimmed by 3 bases and 0 bases, with 10 bases remaining between them. Looked up from germline, CDR1 is DFQATT and CDR2 is SNEGSKA (reference sequence). The CDR3 extends over 14 amino acids. CDR3 in DNA: TGCAGTGCTAGTCTGGGACCGAGCACAGATACGCAGTATTTT. Translation: CSASLGPSTDTQYF.

The CDR3 spells CASSWISGTGGNEQFF. CDR3 nucleotides: TGTGCCAGCAGCTGGATCTCCGGGACAGGGGGCAATGAGCAGTTCTTC. The V gene is TRBV5-5, the J gene TRBJ2-1; 11 bases match TRBD1. Germline V gives CDR1 SGHKS, CDR2 YYEKEE (reference sequence). This CDR3 spans 16 amino acids. Trimming took 3 bases from V and 6 from J; bases not matched to a gene: 8.

V usage is TRBV20-1 and J usage is TRBJ1-1; 9 bases are a match to TRBD1. This CDR3 is 15 amino acids long. With V trimmed by 6 bases and J by 6 bases, 14 bases remained unmatched. Germline CDR1 reads DFQATT; CDR2 reads SNEGSKA (reference sequence). CDR3 bases: TGCAGTGCAGAAACCGGGACAGGGTGGGTCTCTGAAGCTTTCTTT. Its protein product is CSAETGTGWVSEAFF.

This clonotype was observed many times. The chain has TRBV5-1 and TRBJ2-3; 13 bases are a match to TRBD2. Trimming removed 3 bases from V and 4 bases from J; junction bases left unmatched: 5. CDR1 SGHRS and CDR2 YFSETQ come from the germline V gene. This CDR3 contains 16 residues. CDR3 protein: CASSSRLAGGPDTQYF. DNA of the CDR3: TGCGCCAGCAGCTCCCGACTAGCGGGGGGACCAGATACGCAGTATTTT.

V and J are TRBV28 and TRBJ2-7; 7 positions match TRBD2. With 5 bases clipped from V and 0 bases from J, the junction kept 7 bases outside the gene matches. This CDR3 spans 15 amino acids. The germline gives CDR1 MDHEN, CDR2 SYDVKM. CDR3 protein: CASSLTGGPSYEQYV. The CDR3 nucleotides read TGTGCCAGCAGTCTCACGGGGGGTCCCTCCTACGAGCAGTACGTC.

The V and J genes are TRBV12-3 or TRBV12-4 and TRBJ1-3; 8 nucleotides line up with TRBD1. The CDR3 consists of 14 residues. Trimming took 6 bases from V and 5 from J; bases not matched to a gene: 6. The CDR3 bases are TGTGCCAGCAGCTCTGGACAGGGAAGAAACACCATATATTTT. Amino acids: CASSSGQGRNTIYF.

DNA for the CDR3: TGCAGTGCCGGGGGGAGGGGCAATCAGCCCCAGCATTTT. Translating gives CSAGGRGNQPQHF. The V call is TRBV20-1, the J call TRBJ1-5, with D perhaps TRBD1 (5 bases). Trimming took 6 bases from V and 2 from J, leaving 11 bases between them. This CDR3 region has 13 residues. The germline gives CDR1 DFQATT, CDR2 SNEGSKA (reference sequence).

This clonotype was seen only a few times. The rearrangement links TRBV10-3 to TRBJ1-2; no clear D. CDR3 length: 15 amino acids. The germline CDR1 and CDR2 sequences are ENHRY and SYGVKD. V shed 0 bases and J shed 4 bases, with 12 bases lying between them. The CDR3 reads CAISESGSQVYGYTF. CDR3 nucleotide sequence: TGTGCCATCAGTGAGTCGGGGTCGCAAGTCTATGGCTACACCTTC.

This clonotype was picked up a small number of times. The J gene is TRBJ2-7, the V gene TRBV4-1; TRBD2 aligns across 10 bases. The length of the CDR3 is 16 residues. V lost 4 bases and J lost 0; bases outside the gene matches: 6. CDR1 MGHRA and CDR2 YSYEKL come from the germline V gene. CDR3 loop: CASSPNLAGVSYEQYF. The CDR3 DNA reads TGCGCCAGCAGCCCCAACCTAGCGGGGGTCTCCTACGAGCAGTACTTC.